The 23 T cell receptor beta chains below were found in one sample sequenced in a study of T cells in Graves' hyperthyroidism and ophthalmopathy (dated by TCRdb to about 2019). The method behind the library was multiplex PCR. Instrument on record: Illumina HiSeq 2000. The TCR beta CDR3 regions were amplified from RNA transcripts. The TCR CDR3 was subjected to a first round of RT-PCR using the HTBI primer set and the Qiagen OneStep RT-PCR kit. The raw public data were reprocessed by TCRdb itself: fastp quality trimming at Q25, MiXCR clonotype calling, in-frame beta chains only. Rows with a matching CDR3 protein are joined into one entry that keeps the most common DNA and genes. In this sample the table shows roughly 360,000 distinct CDR3 sequences, less than 15% of which occur a single time. Together, the top ten hold roughly 20% of the sample. Material for sequencing was blood. The source of these receptors is a man aged 25 to 40 with Graves' hyperthyroidism that later progressed to Graves' ophthalmopathy.

This clonotype was counted ten times or more. J is TRBJ2-3 and V is TRBV7-9, with TRBD2 as a possible D gene (7 bases). Germline assignment: CDR1 SEHNR and CDR2 FQNEAQ (reference sequence). The CDR3 is 18 residues long. Trimming stripped 0 bases from V and 1 base from J, with 17 bases between. The CDR3 region has the DNA TGTGCCAGCAGCTTAGCGCTGGTGGCGGGGGCCCGCACAGATACGCAGTATTTT. This gives the protein CASSLALVAGARTDTQYF.

This chain links TRBV20-1 with TRBJ1-1, with no clear D. V gave up 1 base and J gave up 0 bases, with 9 bases separating them. Germline V gene sequence: CDR1 DFQATT, CDR2 SNEGSKA (reference sequence). The CDR3 runs to 14 residues. This CDR3 is CSARGQLMNTEAFF. CDR3 nucleotide sequence: TGCAGTGCTAGAGGACAACTTATGAACACTGAAGCTTTCTTT.

This clonotype has just a few counts. The chain is built from TRBV11-3 and TRBJ2-5; D tentatively fits TRBD1 or TRBD2 (7 bases each). From germline, CDR1 is SGHNT and CDR2 YENEEA. This CDR3 comprises 15 residues. V was cut by 8 bases and J by 2 bases, with 18 bases left in between. The CDR3 is CASRGRGGPQETQYF. The CDR3 DNA follows: TGTGCCAGCCGCGGCAGGGGGGGACCTCAAGAGACCCAGTACTTC.

This clonotype has at least ten counts. V and J are TRBV6-1 and TRBJ1-4, with D uncertain. V was pared by 8 bases and J by 3 bases, with 16 bases between. The germline V gene encodes CDR1 MNHNS and CDR2 SASEGT. This CDR3 is built from 15 residues. This CDR3 reads CASSRSRGPNEKLFF. CDR3 nucleotides: TGTGCCAGCTCACGAAGCCGAGGGCCTAATGAAAAACTGTTTTTT.

In its sample, this clonotype was seen a few times. V and J are TRBV11-2 and TRBJ1-3; possibly TRBD1 for D (5 bases). The CDR3 totals 15 residues. V was pared by 4 bases and J by 1 base, with 11 bases between. Per the germline V gene, CDR1 is SGHAT and CDR2 is FQNNGV. CDR3 DNA: TGTGCCAGCAGCTCCCCCCGGGGGTCTGGAAACACCATATATTTT. This translates into CASSSPRGSGNTIYF. The whole variable domain, filled in from reference TRBV11-2 and TRBJ1-3, reads EAGVAQSPRYKIIEKRQSVAFWCNPISGHATLYWYQQILGQGPKLLIQFQNNGVVDDSQLPKDRFSAERLKGVDSTLKIQPAKLEDSAVYLCASSSPRGSGNTIYFGEGSWLTVV.

This clonotype was recorded at least ten times. The V call is TRBV24-1, the J call TRBJ2-2; 8 bases align to TRBD1. The germline gives CDR1 KGHDR, CDR2 SFDVKD. V was pared by 8 bases and J by 6 bases, with 7 bases of the junction left unmatched. The CDR3 length is 14 residues. For the CDR3, the DNA is TGTGCCACCAACGGACAGGGAAATGCCGGGGAGCTGTTTTTT. Encoded protein: CATNGQGNAGELFF.

This clonotype came up many times. J is TRBJ1-6 and V is TRBV6-1; tentative D call: TRBD1 (5 bases). This CDR3 comprises 15 residues. Looked up from germline, CDR1 is MNHNS and CDR2 is SASEGT. The ends were cut back, 4 bases at V and 9 bases at J, with 16 bases in the middle. The CDR3 DNA reads TGTGCCAGCAGTGCCCGGGACCGCCCTCGTTCACCCCTCCACTTT. Protein: CASSARDRPRSPLHF.

This chain uses TRBV5-6 with TRBJ2-1; D gene ambiguous. Germline CDR1 reads SGHDT; CDR2 reads YYEEEE. The CDR3 extends over 13 amino acids. The ends were cut back, 1 base at V and 6 bases at J, with 8 bases in the middle. CDR3 nucleotide sequence: TGTGCCAGCAGCTTGTGGTTTAGCAATGAGCAGTTCTTC. Translating gives CASSLWFSNEQFF.

This clonotype was seen only a few times. The chain recombines TRBV18 with TRBJ2-3; 7 nucleotides agree with TRBD2. V dropped 6 bases and J dropped 4; count of bases not matched to a gene: 10. This CDR3 contains 15 residues. Germline assignment: CDR1 KGHSH and CDR2 LQKENI. DNA of the CDR3: TGTGCCAGCTCTCCTTTGGGGGGAGGGCCAGATACGCAGTATTTT. The encoded protein is CASSPLGGGPDTQYF. Based on the CDR3 plus reference TRBV18 and TRBJ2-3, the full variable domain is NAGVMQNPRHLVRRRGQEARLRCSPMKGHSHVYWYRQLPEEGLKFMVYLQKENIIDESGMPKERFSAEFPKEGPSILRIQQVVRGDSAAYFCASSPLGGGPDTQYFGPGTRLTVL.

The sample holds one count of this clonotype. Compared with germline, one end of the junction differs, possibly owing to a read error. The V gene is TRBV5-1, the J gene TRBJ2-3; 9 nucleotides align to TRBD2. The CDR3 extends over 18 amino acids. Germline CDR1 and CDR2: SGHRS and YFSETQ. The CDR3 loop reads CASSLSDRLAVFTDTQYF. For the CDR3, the DNA is TGCGCCAGCAGCTTGTCTGACCGACTAGCGGTTTTCACAGATACGCAATATTTT.

In this sample, this clonotype turned up a few times. The chain has TRBV18 and TRBJ1-6; 10 positions match TRBD1. With V trimmed by 2 bases and J by 11 bases, 6 bases remained unmatched. The germline V gene encodes CDR1 KGHSH and CDR2 LQKENI. This CDR3 contains 15 residues. CDR3 region: CASSPSSTGGTPLHF. The DNA of the CDR3 is TGTGCCAGCTCACCATCCTCGACAGGGGGCACACCCCTCCACTTT.

The table lists this clonotype with a few counts. DNA of the CDR3: TGTGCCAGCAGTTCAGGGTACGCGGGGGGCTACACCTTC. Its protein product is CASSSGYAGGYTF. The chain is built from TRBV6-1 and TRBJ1-2; D may be TRBD1 (5 bases). V lost 5 bases and J lost 8, with 15 bases in between. The CDR3 runs 13 residues. CDR1 MNHNS and CDR2 SASEGT come from the germline V gene.

This rearrangement joins TRBV7-9 to TRBJ2-1; 9 bases line up with TRBD2. The CDR3 contains 15 residues. The V segment lost 6 bases and the J segment 2 bases; nucleotides outside the gene matches: 5. Germline V gene data show CDR1 as SEHNR and CDR2 as FQNEAQ (reference sequence). The CDR3 spells CASRRREGTYNEQFF. The CDR3 nucleotides are TGTGCCAGCAGGAGGCGGGAGGGCACCTACAATGAGCAGTTCTTC.

This clonotype was seen at least ten times. The chain combines TRBV6-5 with TRBJ2-1; TRBD2 might be the D (5 bases). V lost 0 bases and J lost 4, with 16 bases in between. This CDR3 is built from 17 residues. Germline V gives CDR1 MNHEY, CDR2 SVGAGI. CDR3 in DNA: TGTGCCAGCAGTTACTCGGCAGAGCGGCCTGAATACAATGAGCAGTTCTTC. It is translated as CASSYSAERPEYNEQFF.

The sample holds many counts of this clonotype. The chain carries TRBV7-9 and TRBJ2-7, with 7 bases fitting TRBD1. This CDR3 contains 16 residues. Per the germline V gene, CDR1 is SEHNR and CDR2 is FQNEAQ (reference sequence). The V gene end was trimmed by 6 bases and the J gene end by 0 bases; junction bases not matched to a gene: 11. The CDR3 loop reads CASRSQETGSSYEQYF. In nucleotides, the CDR3 is TGTGCCAGCAGGAGCCAGGAGACAGGGAGCTCCTACGAGCAGTACTTC.

This clonotype was recorded many times. The V call is TRBV28, the J call TRBJ1-5; 7 bases fit TRBD1. This CDR3 spans 16 amino acids. V lost 8 bases and J lost 10; bases outside the gene matches: 20. Germline assignment: CDR1 MDHEN and CDR2 SYDVKM. Here the CDR3 DNA reads TGTGCCAGCGTCTCGGAAGAGGGGGCGGGTTTCGGACCCCAGCATTTT. It yields the protein CASVSEEGAGFGPQHF.

The chain uses TRBV13 and TRBJ2-3, with no clear D. This CDR3 contains 16 residues. Trimming shortened V by 5 bases and J by 4 bases, and 19 bases separated the two germline ends. CDR1 and CDR2 from the germline V gene are PRHDT and FYEKMQ (reference sequence). CDR3 amino acids: CASSNNRAPRADTQYF. CDR3 in DNA: TGTGCCAGCAGCAATAATCGGGCCCCCCGGGCAGATACGCAGTATTTT.

The sample holds a few counts of this clonotype. CDR3 DNA: TGTGCCAGCAGTTTTAGCCGGGACAGTTGGGATACGCAGTATTTT. This sequence encodes CASSFSRDSWDTQYF. The chain couples TRBV2 to TRBJ2-3; 7 bases fit TRBD1. The germline CDR1 and CDR2 sequences are SNHLY and FYNNEI. The CDR3 contains 15 residues. The ends lost 5 bases at V and 6 bases at J; junction bases unmatched: 11.

This clonotype was seen many times. J is TRBJ2-3 and V is TRBV6-5; TRBD2 might be the D (6 bases). Trimming pared 0 bases from V and 1 base from J, leaving 11 bases between. CDR1 is MNHEY, CDR2 SVGAGI, per germline. There are 16 residues in the CDR3. CDR3 coding DNA: TGTGCCAGCAGTTACTCTGGATGGAGGGGCACAGATACGCAGTATTTT. It yields the protein CASSYSGWRGTDTQYF.

This clonotype was counted only a few times. This rearrangement joins TRBV5-1 to TRBJ1-1; maybe TRBD1 (6 bases). This CDR3 spans 15 amino acids. CDR1 and CDR2 from the germline V gene are SGHRS and YFSETQ. Trimming left V 4 bases short and J 1 base short, with 14 bases between. CDR3: CASSLGDRRNTEAFF. Here the CDR3 DNA reads TGCGCCAGCAGCCTCGGCGACAGGCGGAACACTGAAGCTTTCTTT.

This clonotype was observed at least ten times. The V and J genes are TRBV12-3 or TRBV12-4 and TRBJ1-1; no definite D call. Trimming cost V 5 bases and J 3 bases, with 13 bases left between them. This CDR3 is built from 14 residues. CDR3: CASSIFVRDTEAFF. Here the CDR3 DNA reads TGTGCCAGCAGTATATTCGTCCGGGACACTGAAGCTTTCTTT.

This clonotype has a handful of counts. The chain joins TRBV5-1 to TRBJ2-5; D not certain. Germline assignment: CDR1 SGHRS and CDR2 YFSETQ. V was trimmed by 4 bases and J by 1 base, leaving 14 bases between them. CDR3 length equals 15 residues. The DNA of the CDR3 is TGCGCCAGCAGCCATAGCAGCACCATCCAAGAGACCCAGTACTTC. It translates to CASSHSSTIQETQYF.

The chain joins TRBV2 to TRBJ2-1; TRBD2 is a possible D gene (6 bases). V shed 7 bases and J shed 15 bases, with 22 bases lying between them. From germline, CDR1 is SNHLY and CDR2 FYNNEI. This CDR3 has 13 residues. CDR3 residues: CASTPTRSLSGFF. The DNA for the CDR3 is TGTGCCAGCACTCCGACTAGGAGCCTTTCTGGGTTCTTC.